This T cell receptor (beta chain) derives from a study of blood T cell repertoires in COVID-19. Study as a whole: The United States, Italy and Spain provided the acute and convalescent COVID-19 samples. From T cells, B-cell-depleted T cells, or PBMCs came the material, which was cDNA or gDNA.

In the study's own analysis: Amplification of reference gene primers provided the estimated nucleated cell counts. The repertoire was sequenced with immunoSEQ multiplex PCR; TCRdb's copy has only in-frame clones and lacks some. That table supplies the V and J calls and clone size; D and trimming were determined from the DNA. The data show some 200,000 clones, 75% to 90% seen once. The germline V and J ends were trimmed by 5 bases and 1 base, with 17 bases remaining between them. This CDR3 comprises 16 residues. Germline V gene data show CDR1 as SGHNT and CDR2 as YENEEA. Material for sequencing was peripheral blood. This sequence was found in a woman aged 55-69 years with acute or convalescent COVID-19. The chain combines TRBV11-3 with TRBJ1-1; possible D gene TRBD1, 5 bases. CDR3 nucleotide sequence: TGTGCCAGCAGCCGAGCCTCAGGGTTACGGAACACTGAAGCTTTCTTT. Translated: CASSRASGLRNTEAFF.